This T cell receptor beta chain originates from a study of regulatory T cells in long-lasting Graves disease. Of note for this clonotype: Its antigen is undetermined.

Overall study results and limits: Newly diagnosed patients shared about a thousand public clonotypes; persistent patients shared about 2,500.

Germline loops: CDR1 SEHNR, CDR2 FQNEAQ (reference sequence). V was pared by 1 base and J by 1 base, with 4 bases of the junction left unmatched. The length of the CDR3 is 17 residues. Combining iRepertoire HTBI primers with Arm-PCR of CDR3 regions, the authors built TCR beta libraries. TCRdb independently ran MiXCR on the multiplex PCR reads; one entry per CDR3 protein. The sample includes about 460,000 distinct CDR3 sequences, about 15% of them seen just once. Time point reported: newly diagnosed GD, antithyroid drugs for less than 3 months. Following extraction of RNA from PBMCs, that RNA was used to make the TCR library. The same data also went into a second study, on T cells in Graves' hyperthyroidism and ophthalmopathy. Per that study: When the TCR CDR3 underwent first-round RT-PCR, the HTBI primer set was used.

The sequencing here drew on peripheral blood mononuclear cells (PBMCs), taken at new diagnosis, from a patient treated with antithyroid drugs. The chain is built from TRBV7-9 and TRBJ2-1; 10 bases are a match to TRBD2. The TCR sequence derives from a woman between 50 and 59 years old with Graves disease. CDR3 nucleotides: TGTGCCAGCAGCTTAGTAGGACTAGCGGATTCCTACAATGAGCAGTTCTTC. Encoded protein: CASSLVGLADSYNEQFF.